A selection of T cell receptor beta chains follows, all from one sample in a study of neurological immune-mediated disorders. Each CDR3 protein is one row after TCRdb ran MiXCR on the 5' RACE reads. The table shows tens of thousands of distinct CDR3 sequences, with approximately 5% occurring only once. Sequencing was done on a sample of PBMCs. These receptors were obtained from a woman aged 30 to 39 with multiple sclerosis. Both conserved end residues are part of each CDR3. D genes are given only for firm matches. Where a row states a size, it is once, few, many or the class of an expanded clone; other rows omit it.

CDR3nt	CDR3aa	v_gene	d_gene	j_gene	abundance
TGTGCCAGCAGCCGCGGAAGGGGAGAGACCCAGTACTTC	CASSRGRGETQYF	TRBV6-5	NA	TRBJ2-5	many
TGCGCCAGCAGCACGTGGACAGGGAGCTCCTACGAGCAGTACTTC	CASSTWTGSSYEQYF	TRBV5-1	TRBD1	TRBJ2-7	many
TGCAGTGCTAGGGGGGGCTACCGGGAGGGGCTAAATGAGCAGTTCTTC	CSARGGYREGLNEQFF	TRBV20-1	TRBD2	TRBJ2-1	medium-sized
TGCAGTGCTAGTCGACTAGCGGGAGTAATTAGAGTGACCCAGTACTTC	CSASRLAGVIRVTQYF	TRBV20-1	TRBD2	TRBJ2-5	many
TGTGCCAGCAGCCCCAACAGGGCTCAGCCCCAGCATTTT	CASSPNRAQPQHF	TRBV3-1	NA	TRBJ1-5	many
TGTGCCAGCAGCTCAGGACAGGGCACCTATAATTCACCCCTCCACTTT	CASSSGQGTYNSPLHF	TRBV5-5	TRBD1	TRBJ1-6	many
TGTGCCAGCAGTCCAAGACAGGGTGCCTACGAGCAGTACTTC	CASSPRQGAYEQYF	TRBV27	TRBD1	TRBJ2-7	many
TGCGCCAGCAGCTTGTCGTTCGGGGAGAGTGGCTACACCTTC	CASSLSFGESGYTF	TRBV5-1	NA	TRBJ1-2	few
TGTGCCAGCAGCAAAGAGGGACGGTCCTCTGGGGCCAACGTCCTGACTTTC	CASSKEGRSSGANVLTF	TRBV12-3/TRBV12-4	NA	TRBJ2-6	many
TGCGCCAGCAGCTTTGGGCTCTCGGTCTCAAGCACAGATACGCAGTATTTT	CASSFGLSVSSTDTQYF	TRBV5-1	NA	TRBJ2-3	many
TGTGCCAGCAGTGAAGGAAGGGGGCCTTCGGATACGCAGTATTTT	CASSEGRGPSDTQYF	TRBV2	TRBD1	TRBJ2-3	few
TGCAGTGTCAAGACGCCAGGCGCTGGAGATACGCAGTATTTT	CSVKTPGAGDTQYF	TRBV20-1	NA	TRBJ2-3	many
TGTGCCAGCAGTCCCCCAGACAGAAAGAACACTGAAGCTTTCTTT	CASSPPDRKNTEAFF	TRBV28	NA	TRBJ1-1	few
TGCAGTGCTACGAGGACAGGCACCCAGGGAGAGCAGTACTTC	CSATRTGTQGEQYF	TRBV20-1	TRBD1	TRBJ2-7	many
TGCAGTGCCATCACAGGGGTCACAGATACGCAGTATTTT	CSAITGVTDTQYF	TRBV20-1	TRBD1	TRBJ2-3	many
TGTGCCAGCAGACAACACCGTGACAGATACAATGAGCAGTTCTTC	CASRQHRDRYNEQFF	TRBV7-9	NA	TRBJ2-1	NA
TGTGCCAGCACCCTCGGGTCCCTCTACGAGCAGTACTTC	CASTLGSLYEQYF	TRBV28	NA	TRBJ2-7	many
TGCGCCAGCAGCTTGGTAAGCGGGAGCTCCTACAATGAGCAGTTCTTC	CASSLVSGSSYNEQFF	TRBV5-1	TRBD2	TRBJ2-1	many
TGTGCCACCAGTGCGAGCCGGCAGCAACAAGAGACCCAGTACTTC	CATSASRQQQETQYF	TRBV24-1	NA	TRBJ2-5	many
TGTGCCATCAACGGACTAGCGGGGGAAAATGCGAACACCGGGGAGCTGTTTTTT	CAINGLAGENANTGELFF	TRBV10-3	TRBD2	TRBJ2-2	many
TGTGCCAGCAGTTTTGTCGGCGCGGGAACCCAGTACTTC	CASSFVGAGTQYF	TRBV12-3/TRBV12-4	NA	TRBJ2-5	few
TGTGCCAGCAGCTCGCCGTGGGGGGCCCACACCGGGGAGCTGTTTTTT	CASSSPWGAHTGELFF	TRBV7-2	NA	TRBJ2-2	many
TGTGCCAGCAGTATCGGGCCTCAAGAGACCCAGTACTTC	CASSIGPQETQYF	TRBV7-2	NA	TRBJ2-5	few
TGCAGTGCCCAGAGGGACAGCGTCACCGGGGAGCTGTTTTTT	CSAQRDSVTGELFF	TRBV20-1	TRBD1	TRBJ2-2	few
TGCGCCAGCAGCCAAGATATGCAGGGGGCCACTGAAGCTTTCTTT	CASSQDMQGATEAFF	TRBV4-1	TRBD1	TRBJ1-1	many
TGTGCCAGCAGCTTAGTTGGGGGGGGCGATGAGCAGTTCTTC	CASSLVGGGDEQFF	TRBV7-8	NA	TRBJ2-1	few
TGCAGTGCTAGACTTATCACAGGGGGACGAGAAAAACTGTTTTTT	CSARLITGGREKLFF	TRBV20-1	TRBD1	TRBJ1-4	many
TGTGCCAGCAGTGACAGGACAGGCGAAGACACTGAAGCTTTCTTT	CASSDRTGEDTEAFF	TRBV12-3/TRBV12-4	TRBD1	TRBJ1-1	few
TGTGCCAGCGTCGCGCAGGGACCTGAAGCTTTCTTT	CASVAQGPEAFF	TRBV6-1	NA	TRBJ1-1	many
TGCAGTGCTAGAAGTGGGAGCTCCTATAATTCACCCCTCCACTTT	CSARSGSSYNSPLHF	TRBV20-1	NA	TRBJ1-6	many
TGTGCCAGCAGTTTGTATCAGGCGGGAAACTATGGCTACACCTTC	CASSLYQAGNYGYTF	TRBV12-3/TRBV12-4	NA	TRBJ1-2	many
TGTGCCAGCGACAGACAGCCTTCGCGCTACGAGCAGTACTTC	CASDRQPSRYEQYF	TRBV6-1	NA	TRBJ2-7	many
TGTGCCAGCAGCCTGGCGGCGGGAGGGTGGCAAGAGACCCAGTACTTC	CASSLAAGGWQETQYF	TRBV9	TRBD2	TRBJ2-5	many
TGTGCCATCAGTGATAGGGAAGAGACCCAGTACTTC	CAISDREETQYF	TRBV10-3	NA	TRBJ2-5	NA
TGCAGCGTTTTTGGGGGCCAAGAGACCCAGTACTTC	CSVFGGQETQYF	TRBV29-1	NA	TRBJ2-5	many
TGTGCAAGTCGCTCCAGGACGAGCGGGGGAGCCCCTACTAGCACAGATACGCAGTATTTT	CASRSRTSGGAPTSTDTQYF	TRBV12-2	NA	TRBJ2-3	NA
TGTGCCAGCACCGCCGGGACTACGGCCCTCGAGCAGTACTTC	CASTAGTTALEQYF	TRBV12-3/TRBV12-4	TRBD2	TRBJ2-7	many
TGCGCCAGCAGCCAAGACCCAGGGAATCAGCACCAGCATTTT	CASSQDPGNQHQHF	TRBV4-1	NA	TRBJ1-5	NA
TGCAGTGCTAGAGATCTAGGAGGACCGAACACCGGGGAGCTGTTTTTT	CSARDLGGPNTGELFF	TRBV20-1	NA	TRBJ2-2	many
TGCAGTGCTCTGACTAGCCAGGGCACAGATACGCAGTATTTT	CSALTSQGTDTQYF	TRBV20-1	TRBD2	TRBJ2-3	many
TGTGCCAGCAGCATCCAACGAGGCACCGGGGAGCTGTTTTTT	CASSIQRGTGELFF	TRBV7-6	NA	TRBJ2-2	NA
TGTGCCAGCAGCCAGAGAGGGGCAGATACGCAGTATTTT	CASSQRGADTQYF	TRBV5-4	NA	TRBJ2-3	many
TGCGCCAGCAGGAGGGACCCCGAAGCCGTCGGGGAGCTGTTTTTT	CASRRDPEAVGELFF	TRBV5-1	NA	TRBJ2-2	many
TGTGCCAGCTCACCGCAGGGACCGCCGGGGGGTTTTAACTATGGCTACACCTTC	CASSPQGPPGGFNYGYTF	TRBV18	NA	TRBJ1-2	NA
TGTGCCACCGGACAGGGGGCGCCTGGGGCCAACGTCCTGACTTTC	CATGQGAPGANVLTF	TRBV24-1	TRBD1	TRBJ2-6	NA
TGCGCCAGCAGCCTATACAGGGAGGTGAACACTGAAGCTTTCTTT	CASSLYREVNTEAFF	TRBV5-1	NA	TRBJ1-1	many
TGTGCCAGCAGCCGGGACAAAACAGATACGCAGTATTTT	CASSRDKTDTQYF	TRBV7-8	NA	TRBJ2-3	medium-sized
TGTGCCAGCTGCGAGGGGAACACTGAAGCTTTCTTT	CASCEGNTEAFF	TRBV18	NA	TRBJ1-1	many
TGCAGTGCTAGAGATCCCTTGGGAGGGAGGGCCGAACACACGCAGTATTTT	CSARDPLGGRAEHTQYF	TRBV20-1	TRBD2	TRBJ2-3	many
TGTGCCAGCAGTTCCCAGGGTATCCTGTTCTTC	CASSSQGILFF	TRBV27	NA	TRBJ2-1	many
TGCGCCAGCAGCCAAGGGAGTGGGGGGAATGCTGAAGCTTTCTTT	CASSQGSGGNAEAFF	TRBV4-1	NA	TRBJ1-1	NA
TGCAGTGCTAGAGGGGATACCGGGACAGGGAGGTACAATGAGCAGTTCTTC	CSARGDTGTGRYNEQFF	TRBV20-1	TRBD1	TRBJ2-1	many
TGCAGTGCTAGAGCGGGGTCTAGCAATCAGCCCCAGCATTTT	CSARAGSSNQPQHF	TRBV20-1	NA	TRBJ1-5	many